Presented here are 6 T cell receptor beta chains from one specimen sequenced in a study of spatial heterogeneity in lung cancer. Via MiXCR, TCRdb re-called the 5' RACE reads, giving one row per CDR3 protein. The table has some 47,000 distinct CDR3 sequences, 6.5% to 8% seen once. The time point denotes: sample taken at primary tumor resection. Tumor, nontumor lung or frozen PBMC supplied whole RNA, sequenced without sorting. The sequences come from PBMCs, collected at surgery. These receptors all come from a female donor with early-stage non-small cell lung cancer.

V usage is TRBV7-6 and J usage is TRBJ1-6; weak D call: TRBD1 (5 bases). This CDR3 region has 14 residues. Germline CDR1 reads SGHVS; CDR2 reads FNYEAQ. V was trimmed by 3 bases and J by 6 bases, leaving 9 bases between them. The CDR3 spells CASSLRDLNSPLHF. The CDR3 region has the DNA TGTGCCAGCAGCTTGAGGGACCTTAATTCACCCCTCCACTTT. Variable domain in full (rest from reference TRBV7-6 and TRBJ1-6): GAGVSQSPRYKVTKRGQDVALRCDPISGHVSLYWYRQALGQGPEFLTYFNYEAQQDKSGLPNDRFSAERPEGSISTLTIQRTEQRDSAMYRCASSLRDLNSPLHFGNGTRLTVT.

The sample holds many counts of this clonotype. The V and J genes are TRBV6-1 and TRBJ2-1; D is undetermined. Trimming left V 2 bases short and J 6 bases short, with 11 bases between. CDR3 length: 14 amino acids. Germline V gene lookup returns CDR1 MNHNS and CDR2 SASEGT. The CDR3 coding sequence is TGTGCCAGCAGTGAACTAGGCACGTTCAATGAGCAGTTCTTC. It codes for CASSELGTFNEQFF.

Many counts were recorded for this clonotype. The rearrangement uses TRBV20-1 and TRBJ2-1, with 7 bases that match TRBD2. CDR3 length equals 14 residues. Germline trimming cut 2 bases from V and 9 bases from J; bases unmatched to any gene: 10. The germline V gene encodes CDR1 DFQATT and CDR2 SNEGSKA (reference sequence). The CDR3 DNA reads TGCAGTGCTAGATTTGGCGGGGGTTCCCTTGAGCAGTTCTTC. Translating it yields CSARFGGGSLEQFF.

V and J are TRBV6-2 or TRBV6-3 and TRBJ1-5; D ambiguous. V was shortened by 6 bases and J by 1 base, with 4 bases between the two germline ends. Germline V gives CDR1 MNHEY, CDR2 SVGEGT. This CDR3 contains 12 residues. This CDR3 reads CASRGSNQPQHF. CDR3 coding DNA: TGTGCCAGCAGGGGAAGCAATCAGCCCCAGCATTTT.

This clonotype was seen many times. The V call is TRBV12-3 or TRBV12-4, the J call TRBJ2-5, with TRBD1 as a possible D gene (6 bases). V dropped 4 bases and J dropped 3 bases, with 9 bases sitting between them. This CDR3 is 13 amino acids long. CDR3 bases: TGTGCCAGCAGTTACCGGGACAAAGAGACCCAGTACTTC. As protein: CASSYRDKETQYF.

On this clonotype: This may arise from a read error, as a much more abundant clone is one base away. V usage is TRBV7-2 and J usage is TRBJ2-3; unclear D gene. This CDR3 region has 16 residues. Per germline, CDR1 SGHTA and CDR2 FQGNSA. In DNA form, the CDR3 reads TGTGTCAGCAGAGGTGGTCCTACCTCTAGCACAGATACGCAGTATTTT. Translation: CVSRGGPTSSTDTQYF.